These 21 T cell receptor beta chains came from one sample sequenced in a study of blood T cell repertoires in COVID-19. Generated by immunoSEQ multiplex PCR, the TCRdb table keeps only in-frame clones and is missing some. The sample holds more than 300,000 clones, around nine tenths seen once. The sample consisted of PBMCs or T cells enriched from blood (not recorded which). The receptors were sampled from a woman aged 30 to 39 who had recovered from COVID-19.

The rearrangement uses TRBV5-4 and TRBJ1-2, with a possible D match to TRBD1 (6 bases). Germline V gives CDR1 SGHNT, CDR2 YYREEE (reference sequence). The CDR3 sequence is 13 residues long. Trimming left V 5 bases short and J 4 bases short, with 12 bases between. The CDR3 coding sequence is TGTGCCAGCAGTAAAGGACAGATCTATGGCTACACCTTC. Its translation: CASSKGQIYGYTF. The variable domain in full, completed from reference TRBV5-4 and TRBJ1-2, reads ETGVTQSPTHLIKTRGQQVTLRCSSQSGHNTVSWYQQALGQGPQFIFQYYREEENGRGNFPPRFSGLQFPNYSSELNVNALELDDSALYLCASSKGQIYGYTFGSGTRLTVV.

CDR3 nucleotide sequence: TGCGCCAGCCACGAAACGGGGTTGGGGAGTTCTGAAGCTTTCTTT. This codes for CASHETGLGSSEAFF. This chain joins TRBV4-1 and TRBJ1-1; D remains unclear. CDR1 is MGHRA, CDR2 YSYEKL, per germline. The V end was cut by 8 bases, the J end by 6 bases, with 22 bases between. This CDR3 is 15 amino acids long.

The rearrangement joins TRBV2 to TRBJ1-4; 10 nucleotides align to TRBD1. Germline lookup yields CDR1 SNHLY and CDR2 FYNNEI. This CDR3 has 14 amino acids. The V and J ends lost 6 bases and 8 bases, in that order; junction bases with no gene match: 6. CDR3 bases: TGTGCCAGCAGGAGGACAGGGGGAGAGGAAAAACTGTTTTTT. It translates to CASRRTGGEEKLFF.

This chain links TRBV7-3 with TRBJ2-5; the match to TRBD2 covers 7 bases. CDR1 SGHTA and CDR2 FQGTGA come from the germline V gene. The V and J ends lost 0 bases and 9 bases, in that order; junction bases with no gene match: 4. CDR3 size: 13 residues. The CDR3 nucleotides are TGTGCCAGCAGCTTAACAGGGCGGGGGTCCCAGTACTTC. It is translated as CASSLTGRGSQYF.

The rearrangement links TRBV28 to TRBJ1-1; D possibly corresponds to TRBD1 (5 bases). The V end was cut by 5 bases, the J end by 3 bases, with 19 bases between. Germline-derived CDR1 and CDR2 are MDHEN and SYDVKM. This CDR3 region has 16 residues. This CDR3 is CASSITGGGGYTEAFF. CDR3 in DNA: TGTGCCAGCAGTATCACCGGAGGCGGGGGGTACACTGAAGCTTTCTTT. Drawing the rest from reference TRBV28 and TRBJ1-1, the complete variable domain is DVKVTQSSRYLVKRTGEKVFLECVQDMDHENMFWYRQDPGLGLRLIYFSYDVKMKEKGDIPEGYSVSREKKERFSLILESASTNQTSMYLCASSITGGGGYTEAFFGQGTRLTVV.

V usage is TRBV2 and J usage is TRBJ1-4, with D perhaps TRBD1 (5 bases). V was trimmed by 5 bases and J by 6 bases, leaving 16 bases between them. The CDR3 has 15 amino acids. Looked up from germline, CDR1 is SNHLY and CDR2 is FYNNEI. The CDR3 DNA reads TGTGCCAGCAGTCGACCGCCCCCGGGGGATGAAAAACTGTTTTTT. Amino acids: CASSRPPPGDEKLFF. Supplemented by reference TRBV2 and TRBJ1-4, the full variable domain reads EPEVTQTPSHQVTQMGQEVILRCVPISNHLYFYWYRQILGQKVEFLVSFYNNEISEKSEIFDDQFSVERPDGSNFTLKIRSTKLEDSAMYFCASSRPPPGDEKLFFGSGTQLSVL.

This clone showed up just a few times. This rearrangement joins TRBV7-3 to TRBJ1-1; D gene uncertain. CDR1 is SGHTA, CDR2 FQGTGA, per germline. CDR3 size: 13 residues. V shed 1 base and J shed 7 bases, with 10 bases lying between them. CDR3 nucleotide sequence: TGTGCCAGCAGCTTAATCAAAGTCGGTGAAGCTTTCTTT. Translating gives CASSLIKVGEAFF.

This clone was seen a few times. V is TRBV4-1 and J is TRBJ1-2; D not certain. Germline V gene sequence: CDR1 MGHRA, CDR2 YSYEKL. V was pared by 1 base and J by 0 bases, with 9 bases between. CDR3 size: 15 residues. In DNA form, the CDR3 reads TGCGCCAGCAGCCAAGGAATTGTAGCTAACTATGGCTACACCTTC. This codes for CASSQGIVANYGYTF.

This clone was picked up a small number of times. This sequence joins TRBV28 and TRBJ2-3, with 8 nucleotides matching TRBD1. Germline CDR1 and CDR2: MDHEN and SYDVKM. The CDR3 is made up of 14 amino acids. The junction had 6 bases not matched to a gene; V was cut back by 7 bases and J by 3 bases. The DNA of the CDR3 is TGTGCCAGCAAGGGACAGGACACAACAGATACGCAGTATTTT. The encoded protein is CASKGQDTTDTQYF.

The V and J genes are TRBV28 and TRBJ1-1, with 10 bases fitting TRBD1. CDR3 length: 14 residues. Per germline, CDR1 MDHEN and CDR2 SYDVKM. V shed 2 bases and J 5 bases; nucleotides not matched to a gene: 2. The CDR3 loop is CASSLGQGDTEAFF. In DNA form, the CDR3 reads TGTGCCAGCAGTTTAGGACAGGGGGATACTGAAGCTTTCTTT. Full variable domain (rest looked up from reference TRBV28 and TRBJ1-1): DVKVTQSSRYLVKRTGEKVFLECVQDMDHENMFWYRQDPGLGLRLIYFSYDVKMKEKGDIPEGYSVSREKKERFSLILESASTNQTSMYLCASSLGQGDTEAFFGQGTRLTVV.

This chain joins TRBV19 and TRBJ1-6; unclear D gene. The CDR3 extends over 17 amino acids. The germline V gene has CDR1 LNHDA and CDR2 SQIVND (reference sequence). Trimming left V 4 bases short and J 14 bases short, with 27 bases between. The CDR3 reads CASSTDFGGNMLIALHF. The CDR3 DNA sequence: TGTGCCAGTAGTACGGATTTTGGAGGGAACATGTTGATTGCCCTCCACTTT.

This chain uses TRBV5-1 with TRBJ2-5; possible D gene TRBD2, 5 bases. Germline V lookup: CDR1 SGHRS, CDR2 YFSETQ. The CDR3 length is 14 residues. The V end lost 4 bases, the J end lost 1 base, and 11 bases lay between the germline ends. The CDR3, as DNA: TGCGCCAGCAGCGTTCGACTATTCCAAGAGACCCAGTACTTC. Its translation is CASSVRLFQETQYF.

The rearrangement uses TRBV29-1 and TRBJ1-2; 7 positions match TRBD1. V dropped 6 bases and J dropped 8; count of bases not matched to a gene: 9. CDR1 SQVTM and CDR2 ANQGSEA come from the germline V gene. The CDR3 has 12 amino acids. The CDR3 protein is CSVARTGGGYTF. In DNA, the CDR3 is TGCAGCGTAGCAAGGACAGGTGGCGGCTACACCTTC.

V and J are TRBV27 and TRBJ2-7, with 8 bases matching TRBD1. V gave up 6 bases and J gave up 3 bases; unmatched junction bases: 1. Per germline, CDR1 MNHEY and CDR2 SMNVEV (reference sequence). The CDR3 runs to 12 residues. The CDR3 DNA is TGTGCCAGCAGGGGACAGGACTACGAGCAGTACTTC. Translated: CASRGQDYEQYF.

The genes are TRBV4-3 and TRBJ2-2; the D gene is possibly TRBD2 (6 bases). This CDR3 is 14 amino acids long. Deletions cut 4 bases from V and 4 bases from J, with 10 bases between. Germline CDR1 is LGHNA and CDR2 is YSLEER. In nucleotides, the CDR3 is TGCGCCAGCAGCCTGGGACTCGCCACCGGGGAGCTGTTTTTT. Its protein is CASSLGLATGELFF.

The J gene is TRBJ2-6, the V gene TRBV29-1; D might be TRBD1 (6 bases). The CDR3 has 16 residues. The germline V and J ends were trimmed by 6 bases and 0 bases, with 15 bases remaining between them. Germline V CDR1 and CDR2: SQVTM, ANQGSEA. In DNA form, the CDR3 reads TGCAGCGTGGGGACAAGACATTCCTCTGGGGCCAACGTCCTGACTTTC. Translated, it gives CSVGTRHSSGANVLTF.

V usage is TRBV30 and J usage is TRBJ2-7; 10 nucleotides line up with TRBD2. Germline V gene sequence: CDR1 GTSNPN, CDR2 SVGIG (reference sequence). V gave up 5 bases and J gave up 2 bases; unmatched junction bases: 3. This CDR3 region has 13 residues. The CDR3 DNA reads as TGTGCCTGGGATAGCGGGGGGACCTACGAGCAGTACTTC. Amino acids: CAWDSGGTYEQYF.

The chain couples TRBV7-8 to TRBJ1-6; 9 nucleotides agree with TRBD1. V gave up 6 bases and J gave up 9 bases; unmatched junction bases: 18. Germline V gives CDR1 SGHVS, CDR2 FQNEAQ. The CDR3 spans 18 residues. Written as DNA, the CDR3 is TGTGCCAGCAGTTGGCTCCAACAGGGGGCGCGGGTAGCTTCACCCCTCCACTTT. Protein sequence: CASSWLQQGARVASPLHF.

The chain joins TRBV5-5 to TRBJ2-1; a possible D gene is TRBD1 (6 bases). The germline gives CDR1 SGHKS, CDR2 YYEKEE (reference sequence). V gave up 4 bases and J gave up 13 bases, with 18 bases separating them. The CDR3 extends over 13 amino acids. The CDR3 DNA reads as TGTGCCAGCAGCCCAACAGGGTCTATCCATCAGTTCTTC. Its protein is CASSPTGSIHQFF.

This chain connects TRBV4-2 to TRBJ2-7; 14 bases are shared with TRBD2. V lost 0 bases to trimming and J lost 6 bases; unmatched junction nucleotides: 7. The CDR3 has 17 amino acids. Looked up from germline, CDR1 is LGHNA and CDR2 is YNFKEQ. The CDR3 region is CASSQDPGTSGSGEQYF. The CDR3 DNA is TGTGCCAGCAGCCAAGATCCCGGGACTAGCGGGAGTGGCGAGCAGTACTTC.

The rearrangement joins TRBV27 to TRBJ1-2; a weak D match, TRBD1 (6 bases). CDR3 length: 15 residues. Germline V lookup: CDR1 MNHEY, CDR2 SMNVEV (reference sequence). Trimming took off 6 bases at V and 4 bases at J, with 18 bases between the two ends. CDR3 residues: CASSPGGAFGYGYTF. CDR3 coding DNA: TGTGCCAGCAGCCCGGGGGGGGCTTTCGGCTATGGCTACACCTTC.